One sample yielded the 21 T cell receptor beta chains listed below, sequenced in a study of cytomegalovirus exposure and HLA in healthy donors. Method: immunoSEQ multiplex PCR; TCRdb's copy keeps in-frame clones and lacks some. The sample includes 200,000 to 250,000 clones, around 90% seen only once; the top ten take around 3%. Material for sequencing was PBMCs. The source of these receptors is a woman between 18 and 29 years old in good health and CMV-seronegative.

This clone was picked up a small number of times. The gene calls are TRBV28 and TRBJ2-2; D might be TRBD2 (6 bases). Germline CDR1 is MDHEN and CDR2 is SYDVKM. The CDR3 consists of 15 residues. Between the trimmed V and J ends, which lost 2 bases and 5 bases, there was a span of 12 bases. CDR3 loop: CASSLGGTETGELFF. The CDR3 bases are TGTGCCAGCAGTTTAGGAGGGACCGAGACCGGGGAGCTGTTTTTT.

The chain carries TRBV5-4 and TRBJ1-1; 9 bases line up with TRBD1. The trim removed 5 bases at V and 6 bases at J, leaving 11 bases unmatched. The CDR3 contains 15 residues. Germline V lookup: CDR1 SGHNT, CDR2 YYREEE (reference sequence). The DNA of the CDR3 is TGTGCCAGCAGTAAGACCGGGACAGGGAGTTCTGAAGCTTTCTTT. Residues: CASSKTGTGSSEAFF.

The chain recombines TRBV7-3 with TRBJ2-7, with 14 positions matching TRBD2. Per germline, CDR1 SGHTA and CDR2 FQGTGA. This CDR3 has 17 residues. With 2 bases clipped from V and 3 bases from J, the junction kept 6 bases outside the gene matches. CDR3 sequence reads: CASSLSTSGRARYEQYF. The CDR3 nucleotides are TGTGCCAGCAGCTTATCGACTAGCGGGAGGGCCCGCTACGAGCAGTACTTC. Variable domain in full (rest from reference TRBV7-3 and TRBJ2-7): GAGVSQTPSNKVTEKGKYVELRCDPISGHTALYWYRQSLGQGPEFLIYFQGTGAADDSGLPNDRFFAVRPEGSVSTLKIQRTERGDSAVYLCASSLSTSGRARYEQYFGPGTRLTVT.

J is TRBJ1-1 and V is TRBV4-2, with D possibly being TRBD1 (5 bases). Germline CDR1 and CDR2: LGHNA and YNFKEQ. The CDR3 is 16 amino acids. Trimming shortened V by 0 bases and J by 4 bases, and 15 bases separated the two germline ends. The CDR3 DNA reads as TGTGCCAGCAGCCAAGATTCGGGCGGGGGGACCACTGAAGCTTTCTTT. This sequence encodes CASSQDSGGGTTEAFF.

This rearrangement joins TRBV5-8 to TRBJ2-3; 7 positions agree with TRBD1. This CDR3 has 15 amino acids. Losses at the gene ends were 4 bases for V and 1 base for J; bases not matched to a gene: 6. CDR1 and CDR2 from the germline V gene are SGHTS and YDEGEE. CDR3 amino acids: CASSHGDSRTDTQYF. CDR3 sequence (DNA): TGTGCCAGCAGCCATGGGGACAGCCGCACAGATACGCAGTATTTT.

The sample holds one count of this clone. The chain employs TRBV27 and TRBJ1-5; 8 nucleotides line up with TRBD1. Per germline, CDR1 MNHEY and CDR2 SMNVEV (reference sequence). Trimming took 8 bases from V and 3 from J; bases not matched to a gene: 12. This CDR3 contains 16 residues. The CDR3 DNA reads as TGTGCCAGCCGGGACAGGTCCCTTGGGGCCAATCAGCCCCAGCATTTT. Protein product: CASRDRSLGANQPQHF.

CDR3 sequence reads: CASKRRRQPYLMAFF. The CDR3 bases are TGTGCCAGCAAACGCCGGCGGCAGCCATACTTAATGGCTTTCTTT. The chain couples TRBV28 to TRBJ1-1, with D unresolved. Per germline, CDR1 MDHEN and CDR2 SYDVKM. The V end lost 7 bases, the J end lost 11 bases, and 26 bases lay between the germline ends. The CDR3 runs 15 residues.

The chain links TRBV5-4 to TRBJ2-2; TRBD2 agrees at 9 bases. The CDR3 extends over 15 amino acids. Trimming took 3 bases from V and 6 from J; bases not matched to a gene: 6. Germline V gene sequence: CDR1 SGHNT, CDR2 YYREEE (reference sequence). The CDR3 loop reads CASSSPREGPGELFF. The CDR3 DNA sequence: TGTGCCAGCAGCTCCCCGCGGGAGGGCCCCGGGGAGCTGTTTTTT.

The chain couples TRBV27 to TRBJ2-1; TRBD2 matches 10 bases. J was trimmed by 5 bases and V by 4 bases; bases with no gene match: 5. The CDR3 runs 15 residues. In germline, CDR1 is MNHEY, CDR2 SMNVEV (reference sequence). Here the CDR3 reads CASSWASGSDNEQFF. The CDR3 DNA reads as TGTGCCAGCAGTTGGGCTAGCGGGAGTGACAATGAGCAGTTCTTC.

V is TRBV7-2 and J is TRBJ2-1; no clear D. Deletions cut 3 bases from V and 1 base from J, with 7 bases between. Germline CDR1 reads SGHTA; CDR2 reads FQGNSA. CDR3 length equals 14 residues. The CDR3 region has the DNA TGTGCCAGCAGCTTTAGTTATTCCTACAATGAGCAGTTCTTC. Residues: CASSFSYSYNEQFF.

The rearrangement joins TRBV5-4 to TRBJ2-3, with 11 bases matching TRBD2. The V gene's germline CDR1 is SGHNT and CDR2 YYREEE (reference sequence). This CDR3 contains 15 residues. J lost 4 bases, V lost 1 base, and 2 bases had no gene match. The CDR3 reads CASSLLAGGSDTQYF. CDR3 bases: TGTGCCAGCAGCTTGCTAGCGGGAGGATCAGATACGCAGTATTTT.

This rearrangement joins TRBV5-8 to TRBJ1-2; unclear D gene. Trimming removed 0 bases at V and 5 bases at J, with 5 bases between. The length of the CDR3 is 12 residues. Germline loops: CDR1 SGHTS, CDR2 YDEGEE. DNA of the CDR3: TGTGCCAGCAGCTTGGCCAGATATGGCTACACCTTC. Protein: CASSLARYGYTF.

The CDR3 nucleotides read TGTGCCAGCAGCTCCTACGGTGGGGGGAAGTACGAGCAGTACTTC. Amino acid sequence: CASSSYGGGKYEQYF. V usage is TRBV7-3 and J usage is TRBJ2-7, with a possible D match to TRBD2 (6 bases). CDR3 length: 15 amino acids. Trimming stripped 4 bases from V and 4 bases from J, with 17 bases between. CDR1 is SGHTA and CDR2 is FQGTGA in the germline V gene.

This clone was observed a few times. The J gene is TRBJ1-4, the V gene TRBV19; 7 positions match TRBD1. The junction had 8 bases not matched to a gene; V was cut back by 5 bases and J by 5 bases. From germline, CDR1 is LNHDA and CDR2 SQIVND (reference sequence). The CDR3 has 15 residues. The CDR3 nucleotides are TGTGCCAGTAGTTCCAGGACAGGTGGAAATGAAAAACTGTTTTTT. It specifies CASSSRTGGNEKLFF. Drawing the rest from reference TRBV19 and TRBJ1-4, the complete variable domain is DGGITQSPKYLFRKEGQNVTLSCEQNLNHDAMYWYRQDPGQGLRLIYYSQIVNDFQKGDIAEGYSVSREKKESFPLTVTSAQKNPTAFYLCASSSRTGGNEKLFFGSGTQLSVL.

This clone was seen just once. V gene TRBV10-3 combines with J gene TRBJ1-1; TRBD1 matches 7 bases. Per germline, CDR1 ENHRY and CDR2 SYGVKD. This CDR3 spans 13 amino acids. V was clipped by 11 bases and J by 1 base; unmatched bases: 7. In DNA form, the CDR3 reads TGTGCCGTAACCGGGACAGAGAACACTGAAGCTTTCTTT. It translates to CAVTGTENTEAFF.

The CDR3 sequence: CASTQKQGAGSYGYTF. The CDR3 DNA follows: TGTGCCAGCACCCAAAAACAGGGGGCTGGTAGCTATGGCTACACCTTC. The chain couples TRBV5-4 to TRBJ1-2, with TRBD1 matching over 9 bases. J gave up 4 bases and V 6 bases, and 13 bases lay outside the gene matches. Per the germline V gene, CDR1 is SGHNT and CDR2 is YYREEE (reference sequence). The CDR3 runs 16 residues. Full variable domain (remainder filled in from reference TRBV5-4 and TRBJ1-2): ETGVTQSPTHLIKTRGQQVTLRCSSQSGHNTVSWYQQALGQGPQFIFQYYREEENGRGNFPPRFSGLQFPNYSSELNVNALELDDSALYLCASTQKQGAGSYGYTFGSGTRLTVV.

J is TRBJ2-1 and V is TRBV19; 10 bases agree with TRBD2. From germline, CDR1 is LNHDA and CDR2 SQIVND (reference sequence). This CDR3 comprises 15 residues. V shed 8 bases, J shed 7 bases, and the junction held 11 bases outside the gene matches. As DNA, the CDR3 is TGTGCCAGTCGGCGGGGTCTAGCGGGAGAAAATGAGCAGTTCTTC. This encodes CASRRGLAGENEQFF.

V gene TRBV9 combines with J gene TRBJ2-3; 13 bases map to TRBD2. The junction had 3 bases not matched to a gene; V was cut back by 3 bases and J by 2 bases. This CDR3 has 16 amino acids. The V gene's germline CDR1 is SGDLS and CDR2 YYNGEE. The CDR3, as DNA: TGTGCCAGCAGCGAGGGACTAGCGGGAACCACAGATACGCAGTATTTT. Translating it yields CASSEGLAGTTDTQYF.

This clone was recorded only once. For the CDR3, the DNA is TGTGCCAGCAGGGATGGGTCGGGACAGGCCTACAATGAGCAGTTCTTC. The encoded protein is CASRDGSGQAYNEQFF. The chain uses TRBV2 and TRBJ2-1, with 8 bases that match TRBD1. Germline CDR1 SNHLY, CDR2 FYNNEI. Germline trimming cut 6 bases from V and 2 bases from J; bases unmatched to any gene: 9. The CDR3 contains 16 residues.

This chain connects TRBV9 to TRBJ1-4; 10 bases fit TRBD1. Germline V gene data show CDR1 as SGDLS and CDR2 as YYNGEE. Losses at the gene ends were 2 bases for V and 8 bases for J; bases not matched to a gene: 12. The CDR3 contains 17 residues. CDR3: CASSVGETGGHVEKLFF. The CDR3 DNA reads as TGTGCCAGCAGCGTCGGGGAGACAGGGGGCCATGTCGAAAAACTGTTTTTT.

The genes are TRBV4-1 and TRBJ2-3; 8 bases agree with TRBD2. J was trimmed by 9 bases and V by 0 bases; bases with no gene match: 14. CDR3 size: 17 residues. The V gene's germline CDR1 is MGHRA and CDR2 YSYEKL. The CDR3 is CASSQDLLAGLRRTQYF. The DNA for the CDR3 is TGCGCCAGCAGCCAAGATCTCCTAGCGGGTTTGAGGAGGACGCAGTATTTT.